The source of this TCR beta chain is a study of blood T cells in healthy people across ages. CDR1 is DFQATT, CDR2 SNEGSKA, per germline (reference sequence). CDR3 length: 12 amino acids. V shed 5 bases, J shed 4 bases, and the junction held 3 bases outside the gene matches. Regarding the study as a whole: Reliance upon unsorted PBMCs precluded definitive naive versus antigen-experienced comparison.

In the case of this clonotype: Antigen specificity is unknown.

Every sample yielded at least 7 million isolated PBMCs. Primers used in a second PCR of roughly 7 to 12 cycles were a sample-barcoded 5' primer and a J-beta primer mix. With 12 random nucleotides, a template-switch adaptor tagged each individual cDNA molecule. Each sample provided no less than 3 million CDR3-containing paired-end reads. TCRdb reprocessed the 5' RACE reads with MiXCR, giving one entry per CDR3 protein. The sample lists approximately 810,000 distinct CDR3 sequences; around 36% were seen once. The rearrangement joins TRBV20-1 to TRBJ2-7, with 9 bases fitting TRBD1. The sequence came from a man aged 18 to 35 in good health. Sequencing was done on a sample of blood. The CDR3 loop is CSAQDRGYEQYF. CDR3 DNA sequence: TGCAGTGCTCAGGACAGGGGATACGAGCAGTACTTC.